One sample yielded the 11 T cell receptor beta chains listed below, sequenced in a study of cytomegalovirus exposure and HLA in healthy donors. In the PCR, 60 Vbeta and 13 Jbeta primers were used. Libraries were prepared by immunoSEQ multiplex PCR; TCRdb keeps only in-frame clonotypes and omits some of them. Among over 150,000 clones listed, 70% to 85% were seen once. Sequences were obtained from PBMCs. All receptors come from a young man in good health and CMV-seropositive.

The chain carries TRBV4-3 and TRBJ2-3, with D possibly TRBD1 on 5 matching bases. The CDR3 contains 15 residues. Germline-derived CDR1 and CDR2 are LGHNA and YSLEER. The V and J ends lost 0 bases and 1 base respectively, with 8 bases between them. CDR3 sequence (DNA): TGCGCCAGCAGCCAAGATTCCAGGGGCACAGATACGCAGTATTTT. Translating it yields CASSQDSRGTDTQYF.

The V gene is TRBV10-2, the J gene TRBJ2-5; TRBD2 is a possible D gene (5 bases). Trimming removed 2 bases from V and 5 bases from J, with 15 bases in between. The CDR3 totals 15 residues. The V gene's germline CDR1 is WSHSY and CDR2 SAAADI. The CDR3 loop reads CASSEAGRGQETQYF. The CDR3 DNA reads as TGCGCCAGCAGTGAGGCGGGTCGTGGCCAGGAGACCCAGTACTTC.

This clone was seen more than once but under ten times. The chain's CDR3 is CASSSSGVARAYEQYF. As DNA, the CDR3 is TGTGCCAGCAGCTCGTCGGGAGTAGCGAGGGCCTACGAGCAGTACTTC. The J gene is TRBJ2-7, the V gene TRBV5-6, with D possibly TRBD2 on 6 matching bases. From germline, CDR1 is SGHDT and CDR2 YYEEEE. CDR3 size: 16 residues. Deletions cut 3 bases from V and 2 bases from J, with 18 bases between.

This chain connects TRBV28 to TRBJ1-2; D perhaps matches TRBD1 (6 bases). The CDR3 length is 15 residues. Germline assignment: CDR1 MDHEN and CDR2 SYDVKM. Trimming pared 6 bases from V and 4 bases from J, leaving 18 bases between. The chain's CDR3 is CASRLKTGMVYGYTF. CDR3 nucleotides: TGTGCCAGCAGACTAAAGACAGGCATGGTCTATGGCTACACCTTC.

Written as DNA, the CDR3 is TGCAGCGTTCGAGGACAGTACCAAGAGACCCAGTACTTC. This encodes CSVRGQYQETQYF. This chain uses TRBV29-1 with TRBJ2-5; a weak D match, TRBD1 (6 bases). The CDR3 runs to 13 residues. Looked up from germline, CDR1 is SQVTM and CDR2 is ANQGSEA. V gave up 5 bases and J gave up 0 bases, with 10 bases separating them.

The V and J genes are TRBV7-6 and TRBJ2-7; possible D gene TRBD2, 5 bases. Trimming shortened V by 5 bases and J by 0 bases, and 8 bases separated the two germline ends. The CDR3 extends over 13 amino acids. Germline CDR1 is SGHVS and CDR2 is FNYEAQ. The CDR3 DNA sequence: TGTGCCAGCAGCCCGGGGTACTCCTACGAGCAGTACTTC. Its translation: CASSPGYSYEQYF.

The CDR3 DNA follows: TGTGCCAGCAGCGTAGATGTCAGGGGTTCTCTCACCGGGGAGCTGTTTTTT. Translating it yields CASSVDVRGSLTGELFF. The V gene is TRBV9, the J gene TRBJ2-2; possible D gene TRBD1, 6 bases. Germline CDR1 reads SGDLS; CDR2 reads YYNGEE. This CDR3 spans 17 amino acids. V was clipped by 0 bases and J by 4 bases, with 16 bases between them.

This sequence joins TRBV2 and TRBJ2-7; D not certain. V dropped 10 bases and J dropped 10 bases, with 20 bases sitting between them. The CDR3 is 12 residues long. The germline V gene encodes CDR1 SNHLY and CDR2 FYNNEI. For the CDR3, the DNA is TGTGCCACACGCCGCAAGAATCAGGAACAGTACTTC. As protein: CATRRKNQEQYF.

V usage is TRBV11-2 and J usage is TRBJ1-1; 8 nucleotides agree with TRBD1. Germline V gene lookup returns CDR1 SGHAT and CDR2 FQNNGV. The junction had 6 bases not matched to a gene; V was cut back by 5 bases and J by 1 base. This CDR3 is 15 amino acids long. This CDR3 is CASSHPGTGNTEAFF. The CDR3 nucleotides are TGTGCCAGCAGCCACCCCGGGACAGGGAACACTGAAGCTTTCTTT.

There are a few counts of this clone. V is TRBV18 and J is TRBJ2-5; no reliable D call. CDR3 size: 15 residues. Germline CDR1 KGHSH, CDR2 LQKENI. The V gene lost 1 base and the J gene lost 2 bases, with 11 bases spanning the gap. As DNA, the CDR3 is TGTGCCAGCTCACCACTTTTCCAGAAGCAAGAGACCCAGTACTTC. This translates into CASSPLFQKQETQYF. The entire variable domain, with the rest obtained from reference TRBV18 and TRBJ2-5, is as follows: NAGVMQNPRHLVRRRGQEARLRCSPMKGHSHVYWYRQLPEEGLKFMVYLQKENIIDESGMPKERFSAEFPKEGPSILRIQQVVRGDSAAYFCASSPLFQKQETQYFGPGTRLLVL.

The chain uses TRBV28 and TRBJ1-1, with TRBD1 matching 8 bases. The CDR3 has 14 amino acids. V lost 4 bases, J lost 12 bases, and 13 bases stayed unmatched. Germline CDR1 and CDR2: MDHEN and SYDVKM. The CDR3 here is CASSSSGGEVNTFF. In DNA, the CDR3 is TGTGCCAGCAGTTCCTCAGGGGGCGAGGTTAATACTTTCTTT.